This is a list of T cell receptor beta chains from one sample in a study of blood T cells in healthy people across ages. TCRdb re-called the 5' RACE reads through MiXCR, storing one row per CDR3 protein. The data contain 890,000 or so distinct CDR3 sequences, roughly 60% of them seen just once; the ten biggest clones take up roughly 25%. The sequenced sample was blood. Source of these receptors: a man aged 30 to 39 in good health. The CDR3 runs from the conserved cysteine through the conserved F or W. Each record gives: clone size, D gene, J gene, V gene, CDR3 DNA, CDR3 protein. D genes are given only for firm matches. Clone size is stated in some rows and not others, as once, few, many or a class when expanded.

NA	TRBD2	TRBJ2-1	TRBV28	TGTGCCAGCAGTCCCGGCCCTGGACTAGCGGGGTACTACAATGAGCAGTTCTTC	CASSPGPGLAGYYNEQFF
NA	TRBD1	TRBJ1-2	TRBV29-1	TGCAGCGTCCCAGAGACAGGGAACTATGGCTACACCTTC	CSVPETGNYGYTF
many	TRBD2	TRBJ2-1	TRBV6-4	TGTGCCAGCAGTGACTCGGCGGGGGAAAGTAATGAGCAGTTCTTC	CASSDSAGESNEQFF
NA	NA	TRBJ2-4	TRBV5-6	TGTGCCAGCGGGGCTTGGAGCAAAAACATTCAGTACTTC	CASGAWSKNIQYF
NA	NA	TRBJ1-2	TRBV20-1	TGCAGTGCTACCTCTATAAACTATGGCTACACCTTC	CSATSINYGYTF
few	TRBD2	TRBJ2-1	TRBV6-2/TRBV6-3	TGTGCCAGCAGTTATCGAGGGACTAAGGTCTCCCATGAGCAGTTCTTC	CASSYRGTKVSHEQFF
NA	NA	TRBJ2-7	TRBV3-1	TGTGCCAGCAGCCAAGGACCCGATTCGGTCTACGAGCAGTACTTC	CASSQGPDSVYEQYF
NA	TRBD1	TRBJ2-7	TRBV6-6	TGTGCCAGCAGTCTGGCACAGGGGTCGAGCGAGCAGTACTTC	CASSLAQGSSEQYF
NA	NA	TRBJ1-2	TRBV6-5	TGTGCCAGCAGTTATTTCGCCGGCGGCTACACCTTC	CASSYFAGGYTF
NA	NA	TRBJ1-4	TRBV12-3/TRBV12-4	TGTGCCAGCAGTTTTATGGTGTCAGCTGAAAAACTGTTTTTT	CASSFMVSAEKLFF
NA	NA	TRBJ2-4	TRBV28	TGTGCCAGCAGTTCGGGACGCCGGGGGTCCATTCAGTACTTC	CASSSGRRGSIQYF
NA	TRBD1	TRBJ1-2	TRBV7-2	TGTGCCAGCAGCCCTCGACAGGGGGATAAATATGGCTACACCTTC	CASSPRQGDKYGYTF
NA	NA	TRBJ2-4	TRBV28	TGTGCCAGCAGTACCTTACTTATAGCCAAAAACATTCAGTACTTC	CASSTLLIAKNIQYF
NA	NA	TRBJ1-1	TRBV9	TGTGCCAGCAGCCCCGGGGTGGGGGTCACTGAAGCTTTCTTT	CASSPGVGVTEAFF